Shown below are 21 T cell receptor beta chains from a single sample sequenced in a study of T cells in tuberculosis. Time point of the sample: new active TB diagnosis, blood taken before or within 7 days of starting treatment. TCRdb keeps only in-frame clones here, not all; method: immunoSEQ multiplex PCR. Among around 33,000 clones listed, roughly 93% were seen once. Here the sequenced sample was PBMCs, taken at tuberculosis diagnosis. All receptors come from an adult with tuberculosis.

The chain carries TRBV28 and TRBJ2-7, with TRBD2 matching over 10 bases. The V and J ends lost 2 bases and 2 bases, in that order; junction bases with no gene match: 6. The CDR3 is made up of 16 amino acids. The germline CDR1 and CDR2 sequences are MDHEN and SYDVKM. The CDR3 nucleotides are TGTGCCAGCAGTTTAGGTCTAGCGGGGGAGACCTACGAGCAGTACTTC. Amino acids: CASSLGLAGETYEQYF.

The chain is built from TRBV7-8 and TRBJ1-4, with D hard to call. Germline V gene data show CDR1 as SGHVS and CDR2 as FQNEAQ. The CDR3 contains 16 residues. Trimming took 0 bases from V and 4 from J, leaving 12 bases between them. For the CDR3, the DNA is TGTGCCAGCAGCTTAGCGCCGATGAACAATAATGAAAAACTGTTTTTT. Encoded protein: CASSLAPMNNNEKLFF.

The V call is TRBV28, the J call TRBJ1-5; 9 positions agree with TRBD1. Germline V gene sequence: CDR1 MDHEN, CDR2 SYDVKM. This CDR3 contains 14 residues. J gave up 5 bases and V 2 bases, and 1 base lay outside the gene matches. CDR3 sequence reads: CASSLGTGHQPQHF. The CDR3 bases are TGTGCCAGCAGTTTAGGGACAGGGCATCAGCCCCAGCATTTT.

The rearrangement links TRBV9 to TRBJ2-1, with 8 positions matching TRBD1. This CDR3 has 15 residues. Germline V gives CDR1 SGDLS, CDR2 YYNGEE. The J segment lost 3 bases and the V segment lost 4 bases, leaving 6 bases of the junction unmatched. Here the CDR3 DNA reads TGTGCCAGCAGCCCTGGGACAGGAGGCTACAATGAGCAGTTCTTC. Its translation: CASSPGTGGYNEQFF.

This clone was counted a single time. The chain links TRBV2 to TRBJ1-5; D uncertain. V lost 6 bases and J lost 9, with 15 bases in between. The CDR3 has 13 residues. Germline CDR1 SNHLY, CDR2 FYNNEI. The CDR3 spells CASSDEFRGPQHF. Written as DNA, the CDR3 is TGTGCCAGCAGCGATGAATTCCGGGGGCCCCAGCATTTT.

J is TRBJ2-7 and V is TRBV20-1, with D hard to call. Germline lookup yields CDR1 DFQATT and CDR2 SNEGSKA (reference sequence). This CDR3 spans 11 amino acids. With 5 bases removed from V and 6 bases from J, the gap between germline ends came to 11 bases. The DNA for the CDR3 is TGCAGTGCTGCGACTTATCCCGAGCAGTACTTC. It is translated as CSAATYPEQYF.

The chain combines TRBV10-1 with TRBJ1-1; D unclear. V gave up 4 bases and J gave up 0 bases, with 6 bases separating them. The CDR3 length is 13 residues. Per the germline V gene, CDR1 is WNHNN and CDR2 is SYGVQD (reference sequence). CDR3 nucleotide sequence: TGCGCCAGCAGTGTCGGGATGAACACTGAAGCTTTCTTT. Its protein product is CASSVGMNTEAFF.

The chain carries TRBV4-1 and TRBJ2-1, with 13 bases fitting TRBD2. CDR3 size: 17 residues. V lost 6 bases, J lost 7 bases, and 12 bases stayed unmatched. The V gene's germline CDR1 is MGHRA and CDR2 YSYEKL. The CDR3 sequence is CASSHRVLAGGQNEQFF. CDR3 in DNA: TGCGCCAGCAGTCACAGGGTACTAGCGGGAGGGCAAAATGAGCAGTTCTTC.

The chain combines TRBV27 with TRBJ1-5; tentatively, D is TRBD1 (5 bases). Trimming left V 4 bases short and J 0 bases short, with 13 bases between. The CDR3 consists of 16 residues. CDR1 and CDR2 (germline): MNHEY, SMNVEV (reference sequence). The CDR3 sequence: CASSYRPSFSNQPQHF. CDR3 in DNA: TGTGCCAGCAGTTACAGGCCTTCGTTTAGCAATCAGCCCCAGCATTTT.

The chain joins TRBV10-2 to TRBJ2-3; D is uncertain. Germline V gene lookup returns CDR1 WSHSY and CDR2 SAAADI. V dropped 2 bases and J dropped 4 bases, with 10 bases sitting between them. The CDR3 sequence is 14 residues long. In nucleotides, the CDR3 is TGCGCCAGCAGTGAGCCTCGCCAGGCAGATACGCAGTATTTT. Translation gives CASSEPRQADTQYF.

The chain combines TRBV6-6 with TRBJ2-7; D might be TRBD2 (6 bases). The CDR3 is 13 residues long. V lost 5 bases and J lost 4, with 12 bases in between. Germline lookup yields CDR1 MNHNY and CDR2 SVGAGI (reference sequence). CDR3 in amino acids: CASSMGTRYEQYF. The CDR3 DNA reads TGTGCCAGCAGTATGGGGACTCGGTACGAGCAGTACTTC.

Here the CDR3 reads CASSLGPGAGYEQYF. The DNA for the CDR3 is TGTGCCAGCAGCTTGGGACCGGGAGCTGGGTACGAGCAGTACTTC. The chain carries TRBV5-8 and TRBJ2-7, with D possibly TRBD2 on 6 matching bases. CDR1 is SGHTS and CDR2 is YDEGEE in the germline V gene. V lost 0 bases and J lost 4, with 14 bases in between. The CDR3 runs 15 residues.

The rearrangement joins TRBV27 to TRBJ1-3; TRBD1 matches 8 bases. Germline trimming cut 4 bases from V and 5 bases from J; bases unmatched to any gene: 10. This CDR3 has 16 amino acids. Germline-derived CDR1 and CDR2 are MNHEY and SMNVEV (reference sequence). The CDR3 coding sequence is TGTGCCAGCAGTTCCCCCCCCGACAGGGGAAGAAACACCATATATTTT. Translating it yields CASSSPPDRGRNTIYF.

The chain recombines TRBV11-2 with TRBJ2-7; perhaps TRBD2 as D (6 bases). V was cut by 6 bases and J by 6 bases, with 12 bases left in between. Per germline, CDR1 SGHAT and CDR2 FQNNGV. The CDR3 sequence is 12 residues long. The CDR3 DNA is TGTGCCAGCAGGGGAGGAAGGCCCGAGCAGTACTTC. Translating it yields CASRGGRPEQYF.

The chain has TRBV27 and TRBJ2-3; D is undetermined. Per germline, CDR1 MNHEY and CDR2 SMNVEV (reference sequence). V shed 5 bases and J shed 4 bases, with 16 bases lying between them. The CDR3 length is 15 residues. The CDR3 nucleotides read TGTGCCAGCAGTCCGGCGGTGAACCCTCCAGATACGCAGTATTTT. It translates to CASSPAVNPPDTQYF.

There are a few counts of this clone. As DNA, the CDR3 is TGTGCCAGCAGCTTAGGGCTGGACAGTGCCTTAGCCGTCGAGCAGTACTTC. Encoded protein: CASSLGLDSALAVEQYF. The chain uses TRBV11-1 and TRBJ2-7; D is possibly TRBD1 (6 bases). Germline CDR1 reads SGHAT; CDR2 reads FQDESV (reference sequence). Trimming took 1 base from V and 6 from J, leaving 22 bases between them. The CDR3 is 17 amino acids. The entire variable domain, with the rest obtained from reference TRBV11-1 and TRBJ2-7, is as follows: EAEVAQSPRYKITEKSQAVAFWCDPISGHATLYWYRQILGQGPELLVQFQDESVVDDSQLPKDRFSAERLKGVDSTLKIQPAELGDSAMYLCASSLGLDSALAVEQYFGPGTRLTVT.

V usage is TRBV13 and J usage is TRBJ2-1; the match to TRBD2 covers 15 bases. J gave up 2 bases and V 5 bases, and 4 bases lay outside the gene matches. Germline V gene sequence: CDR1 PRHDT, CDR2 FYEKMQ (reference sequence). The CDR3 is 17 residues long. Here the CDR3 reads CASSKGLAGGAYNEQFF. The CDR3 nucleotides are TGTGCCAGCAGCAAAGGACTAGCGGGAGGGGCCTACAATGAGCAGTTCTTC. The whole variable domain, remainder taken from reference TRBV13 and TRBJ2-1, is AAGVIQSPRHLIKEKRETATLKCYPIPRHDTVYWYQQGPGQDPQFLISFYEKMQSDKGSIPDRFSAQQFSDYHSELNMSSLELGDSALYFCASSKGLAGGAYNEQFFGPGTRLTVL.

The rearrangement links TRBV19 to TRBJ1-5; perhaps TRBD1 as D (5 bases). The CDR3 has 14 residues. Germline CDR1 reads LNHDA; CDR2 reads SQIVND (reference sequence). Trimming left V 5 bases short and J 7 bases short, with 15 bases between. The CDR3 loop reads CASSRGEGGQPQHF. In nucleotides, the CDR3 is TGTGCCAGTAGTCGAGGGGAGGGTGGCCAGCCCCAGCATTTT.

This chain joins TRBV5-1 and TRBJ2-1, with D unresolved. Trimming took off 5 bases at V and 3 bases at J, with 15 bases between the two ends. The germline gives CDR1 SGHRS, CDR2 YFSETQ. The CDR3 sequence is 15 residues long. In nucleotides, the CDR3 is TGCGCCAGCAGTCTGGCGGCCCTTATCTACAATGAGCAGTTCTTC. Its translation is CASSLAALIYNEQFF.

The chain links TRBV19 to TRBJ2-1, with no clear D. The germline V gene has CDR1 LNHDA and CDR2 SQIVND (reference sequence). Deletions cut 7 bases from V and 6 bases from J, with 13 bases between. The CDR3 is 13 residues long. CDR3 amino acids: CASIPENANEQFF. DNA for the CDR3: TGTGCCAGTATCCCGGAGAACGCCAATGAGCAGTTCTTC.

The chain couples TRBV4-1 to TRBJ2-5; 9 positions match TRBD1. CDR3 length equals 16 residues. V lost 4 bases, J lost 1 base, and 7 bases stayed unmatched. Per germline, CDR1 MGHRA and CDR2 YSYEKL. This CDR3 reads CASSRRTGDLQETQYF. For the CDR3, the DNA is TGCGCCAGCAGCCGGAGGACAGGGGACCTCCAAGAGACCCAGTACTTC.